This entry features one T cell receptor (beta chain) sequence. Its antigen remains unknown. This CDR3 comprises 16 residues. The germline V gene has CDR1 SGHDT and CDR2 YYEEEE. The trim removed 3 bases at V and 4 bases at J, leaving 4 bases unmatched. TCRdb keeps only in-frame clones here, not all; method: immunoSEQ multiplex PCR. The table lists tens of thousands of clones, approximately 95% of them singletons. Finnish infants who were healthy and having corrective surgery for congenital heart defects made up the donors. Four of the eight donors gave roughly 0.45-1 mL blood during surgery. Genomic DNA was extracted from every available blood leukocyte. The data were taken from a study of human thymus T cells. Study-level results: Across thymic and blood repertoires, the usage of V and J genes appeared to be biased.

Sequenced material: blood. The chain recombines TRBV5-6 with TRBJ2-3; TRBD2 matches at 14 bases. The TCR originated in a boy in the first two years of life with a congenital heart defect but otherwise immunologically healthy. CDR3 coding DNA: TGTGCCAGCAGCTGGGGACTAGCGGGAGACCCAGATACGCAGTATTTT. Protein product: CASSWGLAGDPDTQYF.